These T cell receptor beta chains were read from a single sample in a study of T cells expressing NK-cell markers. With the 5' RACE reads reprocessed, TCRdb shows one record per CDR3 protein and no DNA. This sample's table reports 400,000 or so distinct CDR3 sequences. Sequenced material: blood T cells: a sorted CD56 or NKG2C T cell subset, CD4+ or CD8+ T cells, or bulk PBMC T cells (not recorded which). Every receptor here comes from a woman between 45 and 65 years old in good health. CDR3s include the opening cysteine and the closing phenylalanine or tryptophan. Each record gives: V gene, J gene, CDR3 protein.

>TRBV11-2|TRBJ2-6
CASSSGRRQSSGANVLTF
>TRBV7-9|TRBJ2-3
CASSLASGGYADTQYF
>TRBV20-1|TRBJ2-3
CSARQDTSTDTQYF
>TRBV25-1|TRBJ1-1
CASSLNTGTHTEAFF
>TRBV12-3/TRBV12-4|TRBJ2-1
CASSLLGSGSLNEQFF
>TRBV5-1|TRBJ2-3
CASSSSSGADTQYF
>TRBV14|TRBJ2-1
CASSQLASGENNEQFF
>TRBV14|TRBJ2-2
CASSPLEGQTGELFF
>TRBV20-1|TRBJ1-6
CSARELQGRNSPLHF
>TRBV7-2|TRBJ2-7
CASSSSEEAYEQYF
>TRBV11-2|TRBJ2-2
CASSLLVAVTGELFF
>TRBV11-2|TRBJ2-7
CASSSGTSGRNYEQYF
>TRBV12-3/TRBV12-4|TRBJ2-3
CASSPWRGGITDTQYF
>TRBV5-1|TRBJ2-3
CASSLGTSGSRLNTDTQYF
>TRBV27|TRBJ1-2
CASRFGGPSGYTF
>TRBV5-1|TRBJ2-5
CASSLAATRQETQYF
>TRBV13|TRBJ2-7
CASRRAGGDYEQYF
>TRBV5-1|TRBJ2-1
CASSGLAGGPEQFF
>TRBV21-1|TRBJ2-5
CASTGPIRETQYF
>TRBV6-2/TRBV6-3|TRBJ2-5
CASSYPHGGETQYF
>TRBV12-3/TRBV12-4|TRBJ1-4
CASSLVPDEKLFF
>TRBV24-1|TRBJ2-1
CATSAFTGAYNEQFF
>TRBV7-2|TRBJ1-6
CASSQLGQGKSPLHF
>TRBV10-3|TRBJ2-1
CAISDRWGPNNEQFF
>TRBV7-8|TRBJ2-5
CASTQGRWRQQETQYF
>TRBV18|TRBJ2-2
CASSRLEDQVGELFF
>TRBV12-3/TRBV12-4|TRBJ2-1
CASSFSGSGSYNEQFF
>TRBV15|TRBJ1-1
CATSERGNTEAFF
>TRBV5-1|TRBJ1-2
CASSAGGGYTF
>TRBV5-6|TRBJ2-1
CASSFRTSGSLNEQFF
>TRBV2|TRBJ2-3
CASTKWRLTDTQYF
>TRBV12-3/TRBV12-4|TRBJ2-1
CASSLLTGPYNEQFF
>TRBV12-3/TRBV12-4|TRBJ2-5
CASSRAGETQYF
>TRBV24-1|TRBJ2-1
CATREGLGNEQFF
>TRBV29-1|TRBJ2-7
CSYVGTSGSATYEQYF
>TRBV12-3/TRBV12-4|TRBJ2-7
CASSHGQRISETYEQYF
>TRBV5-6|TRBJ1-2
CASSFQGLRGYTF
>TRBV5-5|TRBJ1-2
CASSLLTAGYTF
>TRBV4-1|TRBJ2-5
CASSQVGGGLETQYF
>TRBV29-1|TRBJ2-1
CSVAGQGALSYNEQFF
>TRBV6-5|TRBJ2-3
CASSIVAGATDTQYF
>TRBV12-3/TRBV12-4|TRBJ2-1
CASSPWAGLDGNEQFF
>TRBV7-9|TRBJ2-1
CASSPRSTNEQFF
>TRBV12-3/TRBV12-4|TRBJ2-3
CASSFLSGGVRTDTQYF
>TRBV20-1|TRBJ1-6
CSARVRGRLENSPLHF